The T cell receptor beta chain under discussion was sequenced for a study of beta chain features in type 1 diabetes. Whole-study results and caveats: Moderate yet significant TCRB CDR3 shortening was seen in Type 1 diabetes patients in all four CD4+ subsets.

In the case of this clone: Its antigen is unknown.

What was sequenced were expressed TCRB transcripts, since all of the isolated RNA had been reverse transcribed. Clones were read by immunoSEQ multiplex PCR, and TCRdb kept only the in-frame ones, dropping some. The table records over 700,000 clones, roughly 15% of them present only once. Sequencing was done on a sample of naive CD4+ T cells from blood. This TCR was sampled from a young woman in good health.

This chain's CDR3 is CASSSSGQETQYF. CDR3 in DNA: TGTGCCAGCAGTAGTTCCGGCCAAGAGACCCAGTACTTC. V is TRBV7-2 and J is TRBJ2-5; D is unresolved. The CDR3 sequence is 13 residues long. Trimming removed 6 bases from V and 1 base from J, with 9 bases in between. CDR1 and CDR2 from the germline V gene are SGHTA and FQGNSA.